The present T cell receptor (beta chain) was sequenced within a study of T cells in Graves' hyperthyroidism and ophthalmopathy. Study context: Peripheral blood sampling occurred at initial diagnosis, before any treatment.

This clonotype was detected a few times. Its matching antigen is unknown. Broader study findings: Ophthalmopathy stood apart from stable hyperthyroidism in a 13 V-J model. Blood also carried most thyroid clonotypes expanded above 0.001.

Patients were excluded because of uncontrolled infection, other autoimmune disease, pregnancy or lactation. The V and J ends lost 8 bases and 2 bases respectively, with 16 bases between them. The CDR3 is 14 residues long. Germline V gives CDR1 SGHAT, CDR2 FQNNGV. Amplified TCR beta CDR3 regions came from RNA transcripts. HTBI primers were used for first-round RT-PCR of the TCR CDR3. TCRdb re-derived calls from the multiplex PCR reads in MiXCR, one entry per CDR3 protein. This sample has 400,000 to 500,000 distinct CDR3 sequences, with roughly an eighth found just once. Sequenced: blood. The chain is built from TRBV11-2 and TRBJ2-7; D gene uncertain. The source of this sequence is a woman under 30 with Graves' hyperthyroidism. DNA of the CDR3: TGTGCCAGCGAAAACCCCAGCGAGGCCTACGAGCAGTACTTC. Translated: CASENPSEAYEQYF.